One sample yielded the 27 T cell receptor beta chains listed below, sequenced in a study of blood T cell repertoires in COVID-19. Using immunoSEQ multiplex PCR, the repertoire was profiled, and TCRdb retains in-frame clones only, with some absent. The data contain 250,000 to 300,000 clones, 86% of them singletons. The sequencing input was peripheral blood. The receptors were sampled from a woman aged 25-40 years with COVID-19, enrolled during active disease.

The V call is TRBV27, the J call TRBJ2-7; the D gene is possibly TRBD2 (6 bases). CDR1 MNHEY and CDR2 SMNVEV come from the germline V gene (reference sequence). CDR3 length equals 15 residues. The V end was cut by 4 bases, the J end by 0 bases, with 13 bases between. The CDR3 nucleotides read TGTGCCAGCAGTTCGATCACCGGGAGCTCCTACGAGCAGTACTTC. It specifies CASSSITGSSYEQYF.

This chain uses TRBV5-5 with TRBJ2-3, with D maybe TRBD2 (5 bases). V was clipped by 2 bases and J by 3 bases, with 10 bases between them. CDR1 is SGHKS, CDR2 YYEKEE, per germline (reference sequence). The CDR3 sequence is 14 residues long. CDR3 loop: CASSFRGWTDTQYF. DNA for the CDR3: TGTGCCAGCAGCTTCCGAGGGTGGACAGATACGCAGTATTTT.

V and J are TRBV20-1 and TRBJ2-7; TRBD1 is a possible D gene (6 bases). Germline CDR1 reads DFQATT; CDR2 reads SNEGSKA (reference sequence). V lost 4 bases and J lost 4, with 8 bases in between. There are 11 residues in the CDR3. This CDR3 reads CSATGVYEQYF. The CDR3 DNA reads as TGCAGTGCTACAGGGGTTTACGAGCAGTACTTC.

The CDR3, as DNA: TGCGCCAGCAGCGAGGGACATTCCTACGAGCAGTACTTC. This translates into CASSEGHSYEQYF. This chain connects TRBV5-1 to TRBJ2-7; weak D call: TRBD1 (6 bases). Germline V CDR1 and CDR2: SGHRS, YFSETQ. CDR3 length equals 13 residues. Trimming stripped 4 bases from V and 1 base from J, with 9 bases between.

DNA of the CDR3: TGTGCCATCAGTCCCCGCGGGACCGACCATGGCTACACCTTC. Its translation is CAISPRGTDHGYTF. The chain uses TRBV10-3 and TRBJ1-2; maybe TRBD1 (5 bases). V was shortened by 5 bases and J by 6 bases, with 16 bases between the two germline ends. Germline V gene sequence: CDR1 ENHRY, CDR2 SYGVKD. The CDR3 loop spans 14 amino acids.

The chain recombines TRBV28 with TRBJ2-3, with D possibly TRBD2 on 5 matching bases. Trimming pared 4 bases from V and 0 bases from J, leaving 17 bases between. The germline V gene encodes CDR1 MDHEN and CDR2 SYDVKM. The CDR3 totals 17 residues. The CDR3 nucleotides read TGTGCCAGCAGTTCCCCCGGGGAACCTACAAGCACAGATACGCAGTATTTT. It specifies CASSSPGEPTSTDTQYF.

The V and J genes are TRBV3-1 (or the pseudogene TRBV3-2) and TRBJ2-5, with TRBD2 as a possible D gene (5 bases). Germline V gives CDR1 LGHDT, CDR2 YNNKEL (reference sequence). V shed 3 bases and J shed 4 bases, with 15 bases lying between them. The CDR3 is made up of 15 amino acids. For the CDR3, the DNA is TGTGCCAGCAGCCATGAGCGGAGCTTTGCAGAGACCCAGTACTTC. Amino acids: CASSHERSFAETQYF.

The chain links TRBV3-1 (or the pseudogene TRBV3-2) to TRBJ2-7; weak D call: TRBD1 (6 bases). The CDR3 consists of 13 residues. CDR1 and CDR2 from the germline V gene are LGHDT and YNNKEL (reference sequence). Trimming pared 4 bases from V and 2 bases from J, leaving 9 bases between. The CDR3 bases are TGTGCCAGCAGCCCGAACAGGGCCTACGAGCAGTACTTC. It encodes CASSPNRAYEQYF.

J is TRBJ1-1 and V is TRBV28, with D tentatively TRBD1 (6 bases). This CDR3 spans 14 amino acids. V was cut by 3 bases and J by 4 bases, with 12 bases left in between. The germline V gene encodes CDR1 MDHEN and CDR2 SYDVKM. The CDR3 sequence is CASSFYRESTEAFF. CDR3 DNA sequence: TGTGCCAGCAGTTTCTACAGGGAAAGCACTGAAGCTTTCTTT.

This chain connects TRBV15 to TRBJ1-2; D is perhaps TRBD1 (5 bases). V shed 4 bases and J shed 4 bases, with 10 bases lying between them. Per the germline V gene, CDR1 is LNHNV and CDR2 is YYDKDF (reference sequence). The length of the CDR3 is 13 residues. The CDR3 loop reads CATSTITGYGYTF. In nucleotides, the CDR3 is TGTGCCACCAGCACTATTACAGGCTATGGCTACACCTTC.

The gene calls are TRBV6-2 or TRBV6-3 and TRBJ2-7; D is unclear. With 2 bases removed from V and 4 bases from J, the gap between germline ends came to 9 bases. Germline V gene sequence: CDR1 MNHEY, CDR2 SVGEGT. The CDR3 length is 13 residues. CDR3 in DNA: TGTGCCAGCAGTTACCAACAGATATACGAGCAGTACTTC. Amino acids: CASSYQQIYEQYF.

The CDR3 protein is CASSLHREGEQYF. The CDR3 DNA reads as TGTGCCAGCAGCTTACACAGGGAGGGCGAGCAGTACTTC. This chain uses TRBV11-3 with TRBJ2-7; D is perhaps TRBD2 (7 bases). Germline CDR1 is SGHNT and CDR2 is YENEEA. V shed 2 bases and J shed 6 bases, with 11 bases lying between them. The CDR3 consists of 13 residues.

The CDR3 loop is CASSTQEAQRDTEAFF. CDR3 bases: TGTGCCAGTAGTACCCAGGAGGCCCAAAGGGACACTGAAGCTTTCTTT. This chain uses TRBV19 with TRBJ1-1; D unclear. Trimming pared 4 bases from V and 3 bases from J, leaving 18 bases between. Germline V lookup: CDR1 LNHDA, CDR2 SQIVND (reference sequence). The CDR3 has 16 residues.

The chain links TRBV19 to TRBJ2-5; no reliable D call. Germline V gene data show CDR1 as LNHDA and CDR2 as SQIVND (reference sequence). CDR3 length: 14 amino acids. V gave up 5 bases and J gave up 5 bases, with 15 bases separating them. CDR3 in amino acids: CASSSRLYSETQYF. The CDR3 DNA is TGTGCCAGTAGTTCTAGACTCTATTCGGAGACCCAGTACTTC.

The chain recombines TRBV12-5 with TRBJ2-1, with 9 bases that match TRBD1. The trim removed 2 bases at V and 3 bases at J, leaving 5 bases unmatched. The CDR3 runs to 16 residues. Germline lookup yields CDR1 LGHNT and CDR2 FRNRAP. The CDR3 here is CASGLSPGQGYNEQFF. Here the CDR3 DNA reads TGTGCTAGTGGTTTGTCCCCGGGACAGGGCTACAATGAGCAGTTCTTC.

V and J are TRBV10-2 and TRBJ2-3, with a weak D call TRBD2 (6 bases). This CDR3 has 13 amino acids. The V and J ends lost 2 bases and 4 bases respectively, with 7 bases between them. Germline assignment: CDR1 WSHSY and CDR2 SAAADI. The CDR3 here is CASSEPGADTQYF. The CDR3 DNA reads TGCGCCAGCAGTGAGCCGGGGGCAGATACGCAGTATTTT.

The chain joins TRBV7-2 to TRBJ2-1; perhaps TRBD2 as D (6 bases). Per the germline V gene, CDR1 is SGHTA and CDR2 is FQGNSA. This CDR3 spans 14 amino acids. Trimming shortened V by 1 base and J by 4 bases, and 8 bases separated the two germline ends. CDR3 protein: CASSLGSGYNEQFF. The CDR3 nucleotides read TGTGCCAGCAGCTTAGGTAGCGGATACAATGAGCAGTTCTTC.

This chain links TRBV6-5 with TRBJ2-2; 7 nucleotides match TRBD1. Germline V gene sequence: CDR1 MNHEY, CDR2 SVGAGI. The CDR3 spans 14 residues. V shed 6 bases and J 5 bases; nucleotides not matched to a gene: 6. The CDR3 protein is CASRPRQGTGELFF. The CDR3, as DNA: TGTGCCAGCAGACCCCGACAGGGTACCGGGGAGCTGTTTTTT.

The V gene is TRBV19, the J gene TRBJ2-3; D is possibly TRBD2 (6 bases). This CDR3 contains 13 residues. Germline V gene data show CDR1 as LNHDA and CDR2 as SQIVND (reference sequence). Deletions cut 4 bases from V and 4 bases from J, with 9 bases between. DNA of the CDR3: TGTGCCAGTAGTAGGGCTAGCGCAGATACGCAGTATTTT. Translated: CASSRASADTQYF.

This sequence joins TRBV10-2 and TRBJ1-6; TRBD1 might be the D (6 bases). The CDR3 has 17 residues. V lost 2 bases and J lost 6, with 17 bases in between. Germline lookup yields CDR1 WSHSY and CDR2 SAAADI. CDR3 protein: CASSEGRAGAGNSPLHF. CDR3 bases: TGCGCCAGCAGTGAGGGTAGGGCGGGGGCCGGTAATTCACCCCTCCACTTT.

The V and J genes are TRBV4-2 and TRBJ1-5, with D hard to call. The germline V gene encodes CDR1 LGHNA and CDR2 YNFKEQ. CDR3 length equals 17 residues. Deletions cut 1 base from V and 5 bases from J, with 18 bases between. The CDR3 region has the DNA TGTGCCAGCAGCCAAGGGTGGCGGGCAGATCCTGATCAGCCCCAGCATTTT. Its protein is CASSQGWRADPDQPQHF.

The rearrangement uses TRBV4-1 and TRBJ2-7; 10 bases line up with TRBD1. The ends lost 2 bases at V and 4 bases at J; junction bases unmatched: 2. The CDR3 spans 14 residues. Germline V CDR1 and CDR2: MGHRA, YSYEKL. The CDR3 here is CASSQRTGGYEQYF. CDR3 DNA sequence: TGCGCCAGCAGCCAAAGGACAGGGGGGTACGAGCAGTACTTC.

CDR3 nucleotide sequence: TGTGCCAGCAGCGAGACTAGCGGGGGGGAAGAGACCCAGTACTTC. Protein sequence: CASSETSGGEETQYF. V and J are TRBV5-4 and TRBJ2-5; 14 bases line up with TRBD2. The CDR3 loop spans 15 amino acids. The germline V gene has CDR1 SGHNT and CDR2 YYREEE (reference sequence). V lost 4 bases, J lost 3 bases, and 2 bases stayed unmatched. The variable domain in full, completed from reference TRBV5-4 and TRBJ2-5, reads ETGVTQSPTHLIKTRGQQVTLRCSSQSGHNTVSWYQQALGQGPQFIFQYYREEENGRGNFPPRFSGLQFPNYSSELNVNALELDDSALYLCASSETSGGEETQYFGPGTRLLVL.

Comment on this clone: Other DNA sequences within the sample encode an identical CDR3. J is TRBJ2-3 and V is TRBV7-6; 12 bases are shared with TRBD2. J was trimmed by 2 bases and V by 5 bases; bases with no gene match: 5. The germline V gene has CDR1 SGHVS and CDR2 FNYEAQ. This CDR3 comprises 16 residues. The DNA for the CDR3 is TGTGCCAGCAGCCCAGGACTAGCGGGGAACACAGATACGCAGTATTTT. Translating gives CASSPGLAGNTDTQYF. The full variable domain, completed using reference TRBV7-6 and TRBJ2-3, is GAGVSQSPRYKVTKRGQDVALRCDPISGHVSLYWYRQALGQGPEFLTYFNYEAQQDKSGLPNDRFSAERPEGSISTLTIQRTEQRDSAMYRCASSPGLAGNTDTQYFGPGTRLTVL.

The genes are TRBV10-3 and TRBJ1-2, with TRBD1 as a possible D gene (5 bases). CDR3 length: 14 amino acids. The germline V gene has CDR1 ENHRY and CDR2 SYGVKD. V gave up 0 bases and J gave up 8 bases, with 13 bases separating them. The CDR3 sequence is CAISESMGGDGYTF. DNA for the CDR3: TGTGCCATCAGTGAGTCCATGGGGGGGGACGGCTACACCTTC.

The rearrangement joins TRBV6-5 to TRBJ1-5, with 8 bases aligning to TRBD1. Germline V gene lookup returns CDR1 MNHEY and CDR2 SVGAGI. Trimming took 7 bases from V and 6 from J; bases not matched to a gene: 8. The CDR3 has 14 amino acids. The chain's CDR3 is CASKPAGGFQPQHF. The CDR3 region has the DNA TGTGCCAGCAAACCGGCAGGGGGCTTTCAGCCCCAGCATTTT.

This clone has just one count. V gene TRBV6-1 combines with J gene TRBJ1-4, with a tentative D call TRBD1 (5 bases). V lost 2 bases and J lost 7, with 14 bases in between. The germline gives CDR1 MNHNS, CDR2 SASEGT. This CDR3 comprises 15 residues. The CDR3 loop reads CASSEFLAGGEKLFF. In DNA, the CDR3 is TGTGCCAGCAGTGAATTCCTGGCCGGGGGTGAAAAACTGTTTTTT.